The 32 T cell receptor beta chains below all came from one sample that was sequenced in a study of shared clonotypes between healthy human individuals (dated by TCRdb to about 2020). Libraries were constructed by the immunoSEQ multiplex PCR assay. TCRdb carries this immuneACCESS record with in-frame sequences only. Its versions omit some clonotypes, under half of them owing to an unresolved V gene in the studies checked, with the rest unexplained. The sample table lists 2 million to 2.5 million clones, approximately 95% of them with a count of one. About 0.39% of the sample comes from the top ten. Material: naive CD4+ T cells from PBMCs. This specimen's cell subset or site label, per the study, means: CD45RA+ positively selected. The receptors were gathered from a man aged 18 to 29 in good health. Some clones in this sample may be carry-over from other donors' samples.

Details on this clone: Other DNA sequences in this specimen translate into the identical CDR3. The chain has TRBV19 and TRBJ2-3; no clear D. Germline CDR1 and CDR2: LNHDA and SQIVND (reference sequence). V lost 4 bases, J lost 2 bases, and 10 bases lay in between. The CDR3 is 14 amino acids. The CDR3 DNA follows: TGTGCCAGTAGTAGGCAGGTCCCCACAGATACGCAGTATTTT. This codes for CASSRQVPTDTQYF.

The chain combines TRBV2 with TRBJ2-5; TRBD1 is a possible D gene (5 bases). V dropped 8 bases and J dropped 1 base, with 17 bases sitting between them. CDR1 is SNHLY, CDR2 FYNNEI, per germline. This CDR3 contains 15 residues. The CDR3 DNA reads TGTGCCAGCGGAAGCTCCAGGGTGTTCCAAGAGACCCAGTACTTC. As protein: CASGSSRVFQETQYF.

The J gene is TRBJ1-3, the V gene TRBV11-2; a possible D gene is TRBD1 (5 bases). V was trimmed by 3 bases and J by 0 bases, leaving 6 bases between them. There are 14 residues in the CDR3. The germline V gene encodes CDR1 SGHAT and CDR2 FQNNGV. CDR3 in DNA: TGTGCCAGCAGCTTCGACAGCTCTGGAAACACCATATATTTT. Amino acids: CASSFDSSGNTIYF.

This chain connects TRBV11-2 to TRBJ2-7; 8 bases align to TRBD1. The ends lost 5 bases at V and 2 bases at J; junction bases unmatched: 5. The length of the CDR3 is 14 residues. Germline V gene data show CDR1 as SGHAT and CDR2 as FQNNGV. The CDR3 is CASSPRTGTYEQYF. DNA for the CDR3: TGTGCCAGCAGCCCCCGGACAGGGACCTACGAGCAGTACTTC.

The chain links TRBV7-3 to TRBJ2-6; D ambiguous. V was trimmed by 5 bases and J by 0 bases, leaving 11 bases between them. There are 16 residues in the CDR3. Germline values: CDR1 SGHTA, CDR2 FQGTGA. The CDR3 sequence: CASSPRFSSGANVLTF. In DNA form, the CDR3 reads TGTGCCAGCAGCCCCCGGTTTAGCTCTGGGGCCAACGTCCTGACTTTC.

The chain uses TRBV2 and TRBJ1-2; D is unresolved. In germline, CDR1 is SNHLY, CDR2 FYNNEI. This CDR3 has 13 residues. The V end was cut by 8 bases, the J end by 4 bases, with 14 bases between. CDR3 nucleotides: TGTGCCAGCTCTCCGGGGAAGGGCTATGGCTACACCTTC. Protein sequence: CASSPGKGYGYTF.

This clone has just one count. This CDR3 is also generated by other DNA sequences in the sample. The genes are TRBV28 and TRBJ2-7, with D uncertain. The CDR3 extends over 12 amino acids. Deletions cut 2 bases from V and 4 bases from J, with 6 bases between. Germline CDR1 and CDR2: MDHEN and SYDVKM. The CDR3 is CASSLRRYEQYF. The CDR3 bases are TGTGCCAGCAGTTTACGAAGGTACGAGCAGTACTTC.

On this clone: Different DNA sequences within this sample yield the same CDR3. This chain connects TRBV28 to TRBJ1-2; TRBD1 is a possible D gene (5 bases). Trimming took off 4 bases at V and 4 bases at J, with 10 bases between the two ends. This CDR3 region has 13 residues. The germline V gene has CDR1 MDHEN and CDR2 SYDVKM. The CDR3 loop is CASSSGGGYGYTF. The CDR3 nucleotides read TGTGCCAGCAGTTCTGGGGGTGGCTATGGCTACACCTTC.

The rearrangement links TRBV11-2 to TRBJ2-5; D could derive from TRBD1 or TRBD2 (6 bases each). Between the trimmed V and J ends, which lost 1 base and 5 bases, there was a span of 11 bases. This CDR3 has 14 residues. Germline values: CDR1 SGHAT, CDR2 FQNNGV. Here the CDR3 reads CASSLAGAEETQYF. The CDR3 DNA sequence: TGTGCCAGCAGCTTAGCGGGGGCCGAGGAGACCCAGTACTTC.

This clone was found once. The chain combines TRBV18 with TRBJ1-4; D gene ambiguous. This CDR3 comprises 14 residues. In germline, CDR1 is KGHSH, CDR2 LQKENI. The V end was cut by 3 bases, the J end by 0 bases, with 5 bases between. CDR3 DNA sequence: TGTGCCAGCTCACCGTATGCAACTAATGAAAAACTGTTTTTT. Protein sequence: CASSPYATNEKLFF.

V is TRBV5-1 and J is TRBJ2-2; a weak D match, TRBD2 (5 bases). CDR1 and CDR2 from the germline V gene are SGHRS and YFSETQ. V shed 3 bases and J shed 0 bases, with 12 bases lying between them. The CDR3 is 16 residues long. CDR3 region: CASSSHGEPNTGELFF. CDR3 nucleotide sequence: TGCGCCAGCAGCTCCCACGGGGAACCGAACACCGGGGAGCTGTTTTTT.

V is TRBV11-1 and J is TRBJ2-1; 7 nucleotides line up with TRBD2. Germline V gene lookup returns CDR1 SGHAT and CDR2 FQDESV (reference sequence). J lost 5 bases, V lost 0 bases, and 1 base had no gene match. This CDR3 comprises 14 residues. The CDR3 reads CASSLALANNEQFF. CDR3 coding DNA: TGTGCCAGCAGCTTAGCACTAGCGAACAATGAGCAGTTCTTC. The full variable domain, in which reference TRBV11-1 and TRBJ2-1 provide the parts outside the CDR3, is EAEVAQSPRYKITEKSQAVAFWCDPISGHATLYWYRQILGQGPELLVQFQDESVVDDSQLPKDRFSAERLKGVDSTLKIQPAELGDSAMYLCASSLALANNEQFFGPGTRLTVL.

J is TRBJ2-5 and V is TRBV6-5; D perhaps matches TRBD2 (6 bases). CDR3 size: 13 residues. Germline V gene lookup returns CDR1 MNHEY and CDR2 SVGAGI. V was cut by 5 bases and J by 0 bases, with 7 bases left in between. CDR3: CASSLANQETQYF. CDR3 bases: TGTGCCAGCAGTCTAGCGAACCAAGAGACCCAGTACTTC.

The V gene is TRBV5-4, the J gene TRBJ1-1; 8 positions match TRBD1. The V segment lost 5 bases and the J segment 1 base; nucleotides outside the gene matches: 7. Germline V CDR1 and CDR2: SGHNT, YYREEE (reference sequence). The CDR3 runs to 15 residues. CDR3 residues: CASSTTGAGNTEAFF. CDR3 sequence (DNA): TGTGCCAGCAGTACGACAGGGGCGGGGAACACTGAAGCTTTCTTT. Full variable domain (outside the CDR3, taken from reference TRBV5-4 and TRBJ1-1): ETGVTQSPTHLIKTRGQQVTLRCSSQSGHNTVSWYQQALGQGPQFIFQYYREEENGRGNFPPRFSGLQFPNYSSELNVNALELDDSALYLCASSTTGAGNTEAFFGQGTRLTVV.

The genes are TRBV6-6 and TRBJ2-1; 11 bases match TRBD2. The trim removed 6 bases at V and 6 bases at J, leaving 4 bases unmatched. Germline V lookup: CDR1 MNHNY, CDR2 SVGAGI (reference sequence). This CDR3 has 14 amino acids. The CDR3 sequence is CASSGTSGANEQFF. For the CDR3, the DNA is TGTGCCAGCAGCGGGACTAGCGGAGCCAATGAGCAGTTCTTC.

The chain is built from TRBV5-1 and TRBJ2-1; 9 bases are shared with TRBD2. Trimming removed 0 bases from V and 8 bases from J; junction bases left unmatched: 6. Germline loops: CDR1 SGHRS, CDR2 YFSETQ. The CDR3 is 15 amino acids. The CDR3 spells CASSLGGRGSHEQFF. The CDR3, as DNA: TGCGCCAGCAGCTTGGGCGGGAGGGGTTCCCATGAGCAGTTCTTC.

The chain couples TRBV30 to TRBJ1-3; D uncertain. The V and J ends lost 0 bases and 0 bases respectively, with 6 bases between them. This CDR3 contains 14 residues. The germline V gene has CDR1 GTSNPN and CDR2 SVGIG (reference sequence). This CDR3 is CAWSVSVSGNTIYF. In DNA, the CDR3 is TGTGCCTGGAGTGTTTCGGTCTCTGGAAACACCATATATTTT.

With regard to this clone: Other nucleotide sequences in the sample specify the same CDR3. V is TRBV5-1 and J is TRBJ2-3; TRBD1 might be the D (5 bases). This CDR3 is 14 amino acids long. V shed 2 bases and J shed 3 bases, with 10 bases lying between them. Germline CDR1 and CDR2: SGHRS and YFSETQ. The CDR3 loop reads CASSLGDFTDTQYF. The CDR3 bases are TGCGCCAGCAGCTTAGGGGATTTTACAGATACGCAGTATTTT. Filled out from reference TRBV5-1 and TRBJ2-3, the complete variable domain reads KAGVTQTPRYLIKTRGQQVTLSCSPISGHRSVSWYQQTPGQGLQFLFEYFSETQRNKGNFPGRFSGRQFSNSRSEMNVSTLELGDSALYLCASSLGDFTDTQYFGPGTRLTVL.

This chain joins TRBV10-3 and TRBJ2-1; 8 bases align to TRBD2. The V and J ends lost 10 bases and 6 bases, in that order; junction bases with no gene match: 14. There are 15 residues in the CDR3. In germline, CDR1 is ENHRY, CDR2 SYGVKD. The CDR3 region has the DNA TGTGCCAGCGCCCCGGGAGGGAGGGGGGTCAATGAGCAGTTCTTC. This sequence encodes CASAPGGRGVNEQFF.

The chain joins TRBV5-6 to TRBJ2-7; no definite D call. Per germline, CDR1 SGHDT and CDR2 YYEEEE. Trimming removed 1 base at V and 3 bases at J, with 5 bases between. The CDR3 runs 12 residues. The CDR3 coding sequence is TGTGCCAGCAGCTTGAGAAACTACGAGCAGTACTTC. It is translated as CASSLRNYEQYF.

The chain recombines TRBV30 with TRBJ2-3; 14 bases match TRBD2. This CDR3 has 16 residues. The germline V gene has CDR1 GTSNPN and CDR2 SVGIG (reference sequence). V shed 3 bases and J 1 base; nucleotides not matched to a gene: 3. The CDR3 coding sequence is TGTGCCTGGAGCGGGACTAGCGGGAGTGGCACAGATACGCAGTATTTT. It yields the protein CAWSGTSGSGTDTQYF.

CDR3: CSVSRTATYYGYTF. CDR3 in DNA: TGCAGCGTATCCCGGACAGCAACTTACTATGGCTACACCTTC. J is TRBJ1-2 and V is TRBV29-1; the D gene is possibly TRBD1 (6 bases). Germline V lookup: CDR1 SQVTM, CDR2 ANQGSEA. V shed 6 bases and J shed 3 bases, with 17 bases lying between them. CDR3 length equals 14 residues.

The CDR3 is CASSPNLGRKNTEAFF. CDR3 DNA: TGTGCCAGCAGCCCAAACCTGGGACGGAAGAACACTGAAGCTTTCTTT. This chain links TRBV5-8 with TRBJ1-1; TRBD1 might be the D (5 bases). V shed 4 bases and J shed 1 base, with 17 bases lying between them. Germline V gives CDR1 SGHTS, CDR2 YDEGEE. CDR3 length: 16 amino acids.

The V call is TRBV5-1, the J call TRBJ2-1; TRBD1 matches 9 bases. The CDR3 runs 14 residues. Germline CDR1 reads SGHRS; CDR2 reads YFSETQ. Trimming took 4 bases from V and 8 from J; bases not matched to a gene: 7. The CDR3, as DNA: TGCGCCAGCAGCCTCGGACAGGGGCCATATGAGCAGTTCTTC. Its protein is CASSLGQGPYEQFF. Using reference TRBV5-1 and TRBJ2-1 for the parts outside the CDR3, the full variable domain is KAGVTQTPRYLIKTRGQQVTLSCSPISGHRSVSWYQQTPGQGLQFLFEYFSETQRNKGNFPGRFSGRQFSNSRSEMNVSTLELGDSALYLCASSLGQGPYEQFFGPGTRLTVL.

The chain couples TRBV6-6 to TRBJ1-5; 10 nucleotides match TRBD1. V lost 7 bases and J lost 1; bases outside the gene matches: 7. The CDR3 is 16 amino acids. Germline V gene sequence: CDR1 MNHNY, CDR2 SVGAGI (reference sequence). CDR3 sequence reads: CASIARTGGSNQPQHF. CDR3 coding DNA: TGTGCCAGCATCGCAAGGACAGGGGGGAGCAATCAGCCCCAGCATTTT.

The rearrangement uses TRBV11-3 and TRBJ2-7; no definite D call. V was pared by 1 base and J by 6 bases, with 10 bases between. Germline V gene lookup returns CDR1 SGHNT and CDR2 YENEEA. There are 13 residues in the CDR3. The CDR3 spells CASSLVGGAEQYF. The CDR3 region has the DNA TGTGCCAGCAGCTTAGTAGGCGGCGCCGAGCAGTACTTC.

This chain links TRBV18 with TRBJ2-2; D might be TRBD2 (6 bases). Germline loops: CDR1 KGHSH, CDR2 LQKENI. The CDR3 runs 16 residues. V shed 2 bases and J shed 4 bases, with 14 bases lying between them. This chain's CDR3 is CASSPVGVSGTGELFF. The CDR3 nucleotides read TGTGCCAGCTCACCAGTCGGGGTTAGCGGCACCGGGGAGCTGTTTTTT.

The rearrangement joins TRBV6-1 to TRBJ1-1, with a weak D call TRBD1 (6 bases). CDR1 and CDR2 (germline): MNHNS, SASEGT. The CDR3 length is 14 residues. Trimming pared 2 bases from V and 4 bases from J, leaving 11 bases between. The CDR3 DNA sequence: TGTGCCAGCAGTGAATTTGGGGGGCCCACTGAAGCTTTCTTT. This translates into CASSEFGGPTEAFF.

The chain has TRBV7-9 and TRBJ1-2; D remains unclear. The CDR3 loop spans 14 amino acids. CDR1 and CDR2 from the germline V gene are SEHNR and FQNEAQ (reference sequence). The V and J ends lost 1 base and 8 bases respectively, with 14 bases between them. Here the CDR3 reads CASSLGLESSGYTF. The DNA of the CDR3 is TGTGCCAGCAGCTTAGGCCTTGAGTCCTCCGGCTACACCTTC.

The CDR3 nucleotides are TGTGCCATCAGTGAGTCGACCAGGCAGGCGCATGGCTACACCTTC. Its protein is CAISESTRQAHGYTF. V and J are TRBV10-3 and TRBJ1-2; D unclear. The CDR3 is 15 amino acids. Germline values: CDR1 ENHRY, CDR2 SYGVKD. The V and J ends lost 0 bases and 6 bases respectively, with 14 bases between them.

This clone showed up just a few times. The V and J genes are TRBV28 and TRBJ1-1; 8 bases map to TRBD1. V was pared by 3 bases and J by 12 bases, with 6 bases of the junction left unmatched. The CDR3 length is 12 residues. Germline CDR1 is MDHEN and CDR2 is SYDVKM. CDR3 amino acids: CASSFRDRKTFF. The CDR3 bases are TGTGCCAGCAGTTTCAGGGACAGGAAAACTTTCTTT.

This clone came up once. The gene calls are TRBV7-3 and TRBJ2-1, with D possibly called TRBD1 or TRBD2 (5 bases each). Trimming left V 5 bases short and J 9 bases short, with 11 bases between. The CDR3 is 12 residues long. Germline V gene sequence: CDR1 SGHTA, CDR2 FQGTGA. The CDR3 DNA sequence: TGTGCCAGCAGCACGCACGGGACTGAGCAGTTCTTC. It translates to CASSTHGTEQFF.